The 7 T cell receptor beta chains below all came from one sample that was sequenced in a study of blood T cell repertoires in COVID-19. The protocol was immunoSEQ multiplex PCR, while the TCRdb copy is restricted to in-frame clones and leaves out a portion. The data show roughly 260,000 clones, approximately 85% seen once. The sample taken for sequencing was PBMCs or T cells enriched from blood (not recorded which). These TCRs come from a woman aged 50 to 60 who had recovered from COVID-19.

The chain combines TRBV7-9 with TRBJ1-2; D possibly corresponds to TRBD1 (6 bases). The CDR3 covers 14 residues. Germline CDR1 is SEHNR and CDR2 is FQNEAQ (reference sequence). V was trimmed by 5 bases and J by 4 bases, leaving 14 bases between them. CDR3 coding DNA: TGTGCCAGCAGCCCCCCGGGGGGGCTCTATGGCTACACCTTC. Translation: CASSPPGGLYGYTF.

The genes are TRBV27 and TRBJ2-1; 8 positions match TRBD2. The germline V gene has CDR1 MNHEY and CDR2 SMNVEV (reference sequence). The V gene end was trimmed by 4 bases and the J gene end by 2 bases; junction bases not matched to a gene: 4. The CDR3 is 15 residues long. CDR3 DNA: TGTGCCAGCAGTTGGGCGGGAGGTCCCTACAATGAGCAGTTCTTC. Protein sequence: CASSWAGGPYNEQFF.

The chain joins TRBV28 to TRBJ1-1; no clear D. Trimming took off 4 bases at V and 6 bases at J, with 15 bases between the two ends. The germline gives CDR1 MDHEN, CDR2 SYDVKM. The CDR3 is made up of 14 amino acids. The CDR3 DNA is TGTGCCAGCAGTTCTCCCGGGAAAGGTCCTGAAGCTTTCTTT. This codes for CASSSPGKGPEAFF.

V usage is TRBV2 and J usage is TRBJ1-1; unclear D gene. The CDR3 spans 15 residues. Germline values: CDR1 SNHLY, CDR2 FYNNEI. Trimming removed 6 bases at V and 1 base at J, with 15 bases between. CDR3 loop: CASRGDPFGNTEAFF. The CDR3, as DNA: TGTGCCAGCAGGGGAGACCCCTTCGGGAACACTGAAGCTTTCTTT.

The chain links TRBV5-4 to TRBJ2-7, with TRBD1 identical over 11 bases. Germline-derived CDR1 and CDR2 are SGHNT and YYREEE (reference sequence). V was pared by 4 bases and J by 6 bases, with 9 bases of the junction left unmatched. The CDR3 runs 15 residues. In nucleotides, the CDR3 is TGTGCCAGCAGCCCCCCCTGGGACAGGGGGGGCGAGCAGTACTTC. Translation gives CASSPPWDRGGEQYF.

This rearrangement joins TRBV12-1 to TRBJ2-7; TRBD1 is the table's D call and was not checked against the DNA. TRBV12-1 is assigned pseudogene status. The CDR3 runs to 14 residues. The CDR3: CASSSWTGVDEQYF. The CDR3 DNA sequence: TGTGCCAGCAGCTCCTGGACAGGGGTAGACGAGCAGTACTTC.

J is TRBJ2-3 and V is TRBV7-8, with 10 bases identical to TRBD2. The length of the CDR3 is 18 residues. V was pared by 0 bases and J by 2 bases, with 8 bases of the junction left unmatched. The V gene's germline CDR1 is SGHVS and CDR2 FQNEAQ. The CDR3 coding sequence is TGTGCCAGCAGCTTAGCGGGGACTAGCGACTATCCCACAGATACGCAGTATTTT. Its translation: CASSLAGTSDYPTDTQYF.